The source of this TCR beta chain is a study of T cells in Graves' hyperthyroidism and ophthalmopathy. Study-wide results and limits: Researchers found most expanded thyroid clonotypes above 0.001 in blood as well.

Germline V gives CDR1 SGHTA, CDR2 FQGTGA. This CDR3 has 14 residues. V was trimmed by 4 bases and J by 5 bases, leaving 14 bases between them. Patients counted as stable if ophthalmopathy did not develop within 18 months. Hyperthyroidism had been newly diagnosed in patients aged 18 to 65, and its duration was under 2 months. The diagnoses drew upon clinical symptoms, serum thyroxine and TRAb, thyroid ultrasound and orbital computed tomography. Using RNA transcripts as the source, TCR beta CDR3 regions were amplified. With the HTBI primer set, the TCR CDR3 went through a first round of RT-PCR. TCRdb processed the multiplex PCR reads anew with MiXCR; each CDR3 protein has one entry. The table records 480,000 or so distinct CDR3 sequences, about an eighth of them present only once. With regard to this clonotype: Its target is unknown.

Sequences were obtained from blood. The chain has TRBV7-3 and TRBJ2-5, with no clear D. The TCR comes from a woman aged 18 to 35 with Graves' hyperthyroidism. This chain's CDR3 is CASSSSDRFETQYF. CDR3 sequence (DNA): TGTGCCAGCAGCTCCTCGGACCGATTCGAGACCCAGTACTTC.